Below are 24 T cell receptor beta chains sequenced from a single sample in a study of blood T cells in healthy people across ages. Alongside a J-beta primer mix, a sample-barcoded 5' primer served in a second PCR lasting roughly 6 to 11 cycles. TCRdb called the 5' RACE reads again in MiXCR, with one record for every CDR3 protein. Found here are some 1.6 million distinct CDR3 sequences, roughly 32% of them singletons; the top ten hold around 11%. Sequencing was done on a sample of blood. These receptors were collected from a woman between 25 and 40 years old in good health.

V and J are TRBV12-3 or TRBV12-4 and TRBJ2-2; 7 bases are a match to TRBD2. Trimming cost V 5 bases and J 5 bases; bases outside gene matches: 5. This CDR3 is built from 14 residues. CDR3 DNA sequence: TGTGCCAGCAGTAGACCTAGCGGTACCGGGGAGCTGTTTTTT. Translating it yields CASSRPSGTGELFF.

This chain links TRBV28 with TRBJ2-7; unclear D gene. Germline-derived CDR1 and CDR2 are MDHEN and SYDVKM. The CDR3 contains 16 residues. The germline V and J ends were trimmed by 1 base and 5 bases, with 18 bases remaining between them. CDR3: CASSLSPTTGLDEQYF. DNA for the CDR3: TGTGCCAGCAGTTTATCTCCTACTACGGGCTTAGACGAGCAGTACTTC.

V and J are TRBV12-3 or TRBV12-4 and TRBJ2-5, with TRBD2 identical over 11 bases. The end of the DNA fits TRBJ2-7 better, so the J call may be wrong. The CDR3 is 14 amino acids. The CDR3 loop is CASSPTSGGAEQYF. Written as DNA, the CDR3 is TGTGCCAGCAGTCCAACTAGCGGGGGCGCCGAGCAGTACTTC.

This chain joins TRBV2 and TRBJ1-2; unclear D gene. Between the trimmed V and J ends, which lost 2 bases and 7 bases, there was a span of 11 bases. Germline CDR1 and CDR2: SNHLY and FYNNEI. This CDR3 is 13 amino acids long. CDR3 in DNA: TGTGCCAGCAGTGAAAATTGGGAGGGTGGCTACACCTTC. Encoded protein: CASSENWEGGYTF.

The rearrangement uses TRBV7-2 and TRBJ1-1, with 8 bases matching TRBD1. Germline values: CDR1 SGHTA, CDR2 FQGNSA. With 5 bases clipped from V and 6 bases from J, the junction kept 11 bases outside the gene matches. The CDR3 is 15 amino acids. CDR3 bases: TGTGCCAGCAGCAAACCCACAGGGGGTTGGTCTGAAGCTTTCTTT. This translates into CASSKPTGGWSEAFF.

The genes are TRBV11-2 and TRBJ2-7, with D perhaps assigned TRBD1 or TRBD2 (7 bases each). The CDR3 contains 15 residues. Germline values: CDR1 SGHAT, CDR2 FQNNGV. V was cut by 3 bases and J by 3 bases, with 15 bases left in between. CDR3 in DNA: TGTGCCAGCAGCTTCGGGAGGCGACAGGGCTACGAGCAGTACTTC. This sequence encodes CASSFGRRQGYEQYF.

The chain carries TRBV11-3 and TRBJ2-2, with D possibly being TRBD1 or TRBD2 (6 bases each). The CDR3 spans 16 residues. Trimming shortened V by 5 bases and J by 4 bases, and 17 bases separated the two germline ends. The V gene's germline CDR1 is SGHNT and CDR2 YENEEA. The CDR3: CASSRGQRAGTGELFF. The DNA for the CDR3 is TGTGCCAGCAGCCGGGGGCAAAGGGCTGGCACCGGGGAGCTGTTTTTT.

The CDR3 sequence: CASGQGNDEQYF. CDR3 nucleotides: TGTGCCAGCGGACAGGGGAACGACGAGCAGTACTTC. The chain joins TRBV28 to TRBJ2-7; 9 nucleotides line up with TRBD1. The CDR3 length is 12 residues. The V segment lost 8 bases and the J segment 5 bases; nucleotides outside the gene matches: 4. Germline V lookup: CDR1 MDHEN, CDR2 SYDVKM.

In its sample, this clonotype was seen a few times. V usage is TRBV6-6 and J usage is TRBJ2-5; 10 bases map to TRBD1. The CDR3 consists of 16 residues. Germline values: CDR1 MNHNY, CDR2 SVGAGI (reference sequence). Germline trimming cut 4 bases from V and 2 bases from J; bases unmatched to any gene: 7. The chain's CDR3 is CASSSWTGGKQETQYF. CDR3 in DNA: TGTGCCAGCAGTTCGTGGACAGGGGGGAAGCAAGAGACCCAGTACTTC.

This clonotype has a handful of counts. V usage is TRBV10-1 and J usage is TRBJ2-5; D unresolved. V dropped 0 bases and J dropped 3 bases, with 14 bases sitting between them. The germline V gene has CDR1 WNHNN and CDR2 SYGVQD (reference sequence). The CDR3 is 16 amino acids. In DNA form, the CDR3 reads TGCGCCAGCAGTGAGTCGGTCTCAAGAGTAAAAGAGACCCAGTACTTC. Protein: CASSESVSRVKETQYF.

About this clonotype itself: A much larger clone sits a single nucleotide away, making a read error possible. The chain couples TRBV3-1 to TRBJ2-4, with D tentatively TRBD1 or TRBD2 (5 bases each). The CDR3 consists of 17 residues. Germline values: CDR1 LGHDT, CDR2 YNNKEL (reference sequence). The CDR3 reads CASGQEFRGSAKNIQYF. CDR3 sequence (DNA): TGTGCCAGCGGCCAAGAATTTCGGGGCTCGGCCAAAAACATTCAGTACTTC.

This clonotype was picked up a small number of times. The gene calls are TRBV29-1 and TRBJ2-5, with D unclear. Between the trimmed V and J ends, which lost 4 bases and 7 bases, there was a span of 10 bases. The germline CDR1 and CDR2 sequences are SQVTM and ANQGSEA. This CDR3 contains 11 residues. The CDR3 coding sequence is TGCAGCGTTGGGCCGGACGGGACCCAGTACTTC. Translating it yields CSVGPDGTQYF.

This clonotype was found a few times. The chain combines TRBV27 with TRBJ2-5; weak D call: TRBD2 (5 bases). Per the germline V gene, CDR1 is MNHEY and CDR2 is SMNVEV (reference sequence). The CDR3 extends over 15 amino acids. Trimming took 3 bases from V and 2 from J, leaving 13 bases between them. The CDR3 spells CASSFGGSPQETQYF. The CDR3 region has the DNA TGTGCCAGCAGTTTCGGCGGGTCCCCACAAGAGACCCAGTACTTC.

This clonotype occurred a few times. The chain uses TRBV20-1 and TRBJ2-1, with 12 nucleotides matching TRBD2. CDR1 is DFQATT and CDR2 is SNEGSKA in the germline V gene (reference sequence). With V trimmed by 6 bases and J by 0 bases, 18 bases remained unmatched. The CDR3 extends over 20 amino acids. The chain's CDR3 is CSASARLAGVPRSSYNEQFF. CDR3 DNA: TGCAGTGCCTCGGCCCGACTAGCGGGAGTCCCCCGAAGCTCCTACAATGAGCAGTTCTTC.

The chain combines TRBV6-5 with TRBJ2-1; D is possibly TRBD2 (7 bases). Trimming stripped 2 bases from V and 8 bases from J, with 13 bases between. Germline CDR1 MNHEY, CDR2 SVGAGI. This CDR3 spans 14 amino acids. The CDR3 nucleotides are TGTGCCAGCAGTTACCGACTAGGGGGGGATGAGCAGTTCTTC. This gives the protein CASSYRLGGDEQFF.

This clonotype has only a few counts. The CDR3 protein is CASSGSGKNTDTQYF. CDR3 DNA sequence: TGTGCCAGCAGCGGTAGCGGAAAAAACACAGATACGCAGTATTTT. The gene calls are TRBV11-2 and TRBJ2-3; a weak D match, TRBD2 (6 bases). Germline values: CDR1 SGHAT, CDR2 FQNNGV. Trimming cost V 5 bases and J 2 bases, with 14 bases left between them. The CDR3 has 15 residues.

The chain is built from TRBV5-1 and TRBJ2-3, with 7 bases identical to TRBD2. Germline V gene sequence: CDR1 SGHRS, CDR2 YFSETQ. V gave up 3 bases and J gave up 2 bases; unmatched junction bases: 6. The CDR3 is 15 amino acids. The CDR3 region has the DNA TGCGCCAGCAGCTCTCGGGGGGACTACACAGATACGCAGTATTTT. Translated, it gives CASSSRGDYTDTQYF. The full variable domain, rest sourced from reference TRBV5-1 and TRBJ2-3, is KAGVTQTPRYLIKTRGQQVTLSCSPISGHRSVSWYQQTPGQGLQFLFEYFSETQRNKGNFPGRFSGRQFSNSRSEMNVSTLELGDSALYLCASSSRGDYTDTQYFGPGTRLTVL.

This chain joins TRBV6-5 and TRBJ2-2, with no clear D. The V and J ends lost 6 bases and 3 bases respectively, with 8 bases between them. The CDR3 length is 13 residues. Germline loops: CDR1 MNHEY, CDR2 SVGAGI. This CDR3 reads CASRAYDTGELFF. CDR3 DNA: TGTGCCAGCAGGGCCTACGACACCGGGGAGCTGTTTTTT.

Concerning this clonotype: One end of the junction fails to match germline, which may point to a read error. The chain combines TRBV7-2 with TRBJ2-5; D remains unclear. The germline gives CDR1 SGHTA, CDR2 FQGNSA. The CDR3 is 13 amino acids. The CDR3 sequence: CVSSLRREETQYF. DNA for the CDR3: TGTGTCAGCAGCTTAAGAAGGGAAGAGACCCAGTACTTC.

The J gene is TRBJ2-7, the V gene TRBV20-1, with D unclear. The germline CDR1 and CDR2 sequences are DFQATT and SNEGSKA (reference sequence). The CDR3 totals 16 residues. Trimming removed 4 bases from V and 2 bases from J, with 21 bases in between. This chain's CDR3 is CSATRSQGRLTYEQYF. In nucleotides, the CDR3 is TGCAGTGCTACCCGATCCCAAGGCAGGTTGACCTACGAGCAGTACTTC.

This clonotype was counted between two and nine times. Here the CDR3 DNA reads TGTGCCAGCAGTGAATCTGGGACGACCCGGGCTTTCTTT. Residues: CASSESGTTRAFF. The chain combines TRBV25-1 with TRBJ1-1, with D perhaps matching TRBD1 (5 bases). V lost 1 base to trimming and J lost 11 bases, with 14 bases between them. The CDR3 is made up of 13 amino acids. CDR1 and CDR2 from the germline V gene are MGHDK and SYGVNS.

V is TRBV11-1 and J is TRBJ2-5, with D unclear. The CDR3 runs to 15 residues. Trimming removed 5 bases from V and 5 bases from J, with 18 bases in between. The germline V gene has CDR1 SGHAT and CDR2 FQDESV (reference sequence). The CDR3 region has the DNA TGTGCCAGCAGCACCCTAGGGCGGCCTGGGGAGACCCAGTACTTC. This gives the protein CASSTLGRPGETQYF.

This chain joins TRBV7-8 and TRBJ1-2; 8 positions agree with TRBD1. The length of the CDR3 is 14 residues. Germline CDR1 SGHVS, CDR2 FQNEAQ. With V trimmed by 4 bases and J by 2 bases, 3 bases remained unmatched. The CDR3 loop reads CASSYRDRNYGYTF. The CDR3 coding sequence is TGTGCCAGCAGCTACCGGGACAGGAACTATGGCTACACCTTC.

The V and J genes are TRBV5-4 and TRBJ2-1, with a tentative D call TRBD1 (6 bases). The CDR3 is 14 residues long. Deletions cut 4 bases from V and 8 bases from J, with 16 bases between. CDR1 and CDR2 (germline): SGHNT, YYREEE (reference sequence). The CDR3 DNA sequence: TGTGCCAGCAGCGCCCCTACAGGGTTACATGAGCAGTTCTTC. Translated, it gives CASSAPTGLHEQFF.